The subject of this entry is one TCR beta chain. Using immunoSEQ multiplex PCR, the repertoire was profiled, and TCRdb retains in-frame clones only, with some absent. Here the sample spans fewer than 200,000 clones, roughly 90% being singletons. The sample's time point: blood 4 weeks post-SBRT, at nephrectomy. Documented treatment: 15 Gy SBRT to primary tumor, nephrectomy 4 weeks later. The entry originates in a study of radiation and T cells in renal cell carcinoma. The sequence was obtained from a woman in her fifties or sixties with renal cell carcinoma. Sequencing used blood, obtained from a patient whose treatment included radiotherapy and nephrectomy.

The CDR3 DNA is TGTGCCAGTAGTATAGGTGCCGGGGTGCCTACCTACGAGCAGTACTTC. Its translation is CASSIGAGVPTYEQYF. The gene calls are TRBV19 and TRBJ2-7; D might be TRBD2 (5 bases). V was clipped by 1 base and J by 2 bases, with 15 bases between them. Germline values: CDR1 LNHDA, CDR2 SQIVND (reference sequence). CDR3 length: 16 residues.